The TCR beta chain described here comes from a study of T cell responses to AZD1222 COVID-19 vaccine. The study, taken as a whole, reports: Most donors were white British and more were female, and clonal diversity was possibly underestimated.

The V gene's germline CDR1 is SGHTA and CDR2 FQGNSA. The CDR3 runs to 13 residues. Trimming pared 5 bases from V and 10 bases from J, leaving 14 bases between. Notes on this clone: What it recognizes is unknown.

The protocol was immunoSEQ multiplex PCR, while the TCRdb copy is restricted to in-frame clones and leaves out a portion. The table lists 95,000 to 150,000 clones, around 92% of them singletons. This TCR was recovered from an adult who received the AZD1222 COVID-19 vaccine. The starting material was peripheral blood, obtained 28 days after the second AZD1222 dose. The chain has TRBV7-2 and TRBJ1-4, with unresolved D. DNA of the CDR3: TGTGCCAGCAGCCACCCGAACATGGGAAAACTGTTTTTT. Translating it yields CASSHPNMGKLFF.